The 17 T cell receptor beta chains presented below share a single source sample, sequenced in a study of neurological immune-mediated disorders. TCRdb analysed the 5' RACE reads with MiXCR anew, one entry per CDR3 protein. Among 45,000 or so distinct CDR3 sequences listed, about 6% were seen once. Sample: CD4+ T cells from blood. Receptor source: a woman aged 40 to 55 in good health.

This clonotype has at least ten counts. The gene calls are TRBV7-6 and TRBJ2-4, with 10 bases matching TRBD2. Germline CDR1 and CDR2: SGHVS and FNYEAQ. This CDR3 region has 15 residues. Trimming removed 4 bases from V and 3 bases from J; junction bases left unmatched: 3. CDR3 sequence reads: CASSSLAGGKNIQYF. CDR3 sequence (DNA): TGTGCCAGCAGCTCCTTAGCGGGAGGCAAAAACATTCAGTACTTC.

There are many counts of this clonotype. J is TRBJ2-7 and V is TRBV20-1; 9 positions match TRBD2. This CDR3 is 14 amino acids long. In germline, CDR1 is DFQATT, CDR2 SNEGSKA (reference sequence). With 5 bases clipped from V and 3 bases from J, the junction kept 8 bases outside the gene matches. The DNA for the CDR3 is TGCAGTGCTTCCGGGACTAGCTTTAGCTACGAGCAGTACTTC. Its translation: CSASGTSFSYEQYF.

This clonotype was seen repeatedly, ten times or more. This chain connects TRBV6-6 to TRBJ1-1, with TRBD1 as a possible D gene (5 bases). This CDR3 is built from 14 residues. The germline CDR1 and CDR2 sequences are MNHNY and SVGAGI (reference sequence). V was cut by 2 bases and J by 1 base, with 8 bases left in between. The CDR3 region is CASSYRGGNTEAFF. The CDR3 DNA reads TGTGCCAGCAGTTACAGGGGAGGGAACACTGAAGCTTTCTTT.

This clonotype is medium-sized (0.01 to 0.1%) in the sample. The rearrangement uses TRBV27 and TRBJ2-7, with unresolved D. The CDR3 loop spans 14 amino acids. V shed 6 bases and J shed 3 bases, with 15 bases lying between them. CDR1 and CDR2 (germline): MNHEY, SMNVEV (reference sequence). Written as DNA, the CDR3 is TGTGCCAGCAGCCTCGTGAGTAAGGGCTACGAGCAGTACTTC. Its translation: CASSLVSKGYEQYF.

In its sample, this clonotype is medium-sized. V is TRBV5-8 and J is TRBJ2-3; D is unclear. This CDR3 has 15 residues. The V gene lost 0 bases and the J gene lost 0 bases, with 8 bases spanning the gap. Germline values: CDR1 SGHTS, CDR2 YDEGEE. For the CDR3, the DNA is TGTGCCAGCAGCTTGGACGGGCCGAGCACAGATACGCAGTATTTT. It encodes CASSLDGPSTDTQYF.

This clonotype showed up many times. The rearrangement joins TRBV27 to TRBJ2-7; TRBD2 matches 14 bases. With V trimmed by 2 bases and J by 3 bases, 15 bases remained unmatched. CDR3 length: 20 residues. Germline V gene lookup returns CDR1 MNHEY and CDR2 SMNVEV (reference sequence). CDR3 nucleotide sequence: TGTGCCAGCAGTTTAAGAGGGTGGGAAAAGGGGACTAGCGGGAGCTACGAGCAGTACTTC. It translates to CASSLRGWEKGTSGSYEQYF.

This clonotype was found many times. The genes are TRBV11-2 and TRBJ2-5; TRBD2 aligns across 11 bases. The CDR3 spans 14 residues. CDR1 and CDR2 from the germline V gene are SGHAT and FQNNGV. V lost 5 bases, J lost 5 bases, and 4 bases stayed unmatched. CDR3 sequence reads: CASSLAGGRETQYF. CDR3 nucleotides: TGTGCCAGCAGCCTAGCGGGAGGACGGGAGACCCAGTACTTC.

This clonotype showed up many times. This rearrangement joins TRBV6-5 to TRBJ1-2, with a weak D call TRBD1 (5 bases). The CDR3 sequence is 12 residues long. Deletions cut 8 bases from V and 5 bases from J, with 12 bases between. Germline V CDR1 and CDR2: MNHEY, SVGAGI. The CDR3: CASLHRTYGYTF. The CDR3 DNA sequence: TGTGCCAGCCTCCACCGGACATATGGCTACACCTTC.

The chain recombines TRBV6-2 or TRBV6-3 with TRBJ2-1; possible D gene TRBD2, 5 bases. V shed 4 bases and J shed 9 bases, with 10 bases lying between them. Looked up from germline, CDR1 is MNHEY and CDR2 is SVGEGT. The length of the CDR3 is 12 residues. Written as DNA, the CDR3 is TGTGCCAGCAGTTCCCTAGCAGTTGAGCAGTTCTTC. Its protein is CASSSLAVEQFF.

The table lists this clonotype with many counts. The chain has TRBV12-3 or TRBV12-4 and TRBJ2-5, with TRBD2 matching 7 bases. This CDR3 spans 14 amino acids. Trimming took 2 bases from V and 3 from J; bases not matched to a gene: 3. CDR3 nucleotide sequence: TGTGCCAGCAGTTTAACTAGCGTGGAAGAGACCCAGTACTTC. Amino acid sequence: CASSLTSVEETQYF.

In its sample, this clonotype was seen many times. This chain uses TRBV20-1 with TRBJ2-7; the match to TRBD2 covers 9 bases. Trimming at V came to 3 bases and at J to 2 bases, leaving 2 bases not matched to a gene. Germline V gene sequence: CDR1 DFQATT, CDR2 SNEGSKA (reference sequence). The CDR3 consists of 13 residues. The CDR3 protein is CSASGLAPYEQYF. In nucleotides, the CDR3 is TGCAGTGCTAGCGGACTAGCGCCCTACGAGCAGTACTTC.

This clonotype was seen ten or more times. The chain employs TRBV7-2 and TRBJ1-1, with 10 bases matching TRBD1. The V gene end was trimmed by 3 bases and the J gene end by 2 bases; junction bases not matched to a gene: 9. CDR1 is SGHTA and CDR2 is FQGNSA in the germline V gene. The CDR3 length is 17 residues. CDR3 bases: TGTGCCAGCAGCTTCGATGGGGGACAGGGGTTTAACACTGAAGCTTTCTTT. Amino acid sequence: CASSFDGGQGFNTEAFF.

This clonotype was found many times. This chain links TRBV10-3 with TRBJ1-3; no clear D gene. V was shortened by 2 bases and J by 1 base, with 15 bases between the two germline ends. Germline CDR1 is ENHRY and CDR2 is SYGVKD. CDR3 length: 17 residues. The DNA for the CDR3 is TGTGCCATCAGTGAGCCAGGACCTCTCGGGTCTGGAAACACCATATATTTT. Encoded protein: CAISEPGPLGSGNTIYF.

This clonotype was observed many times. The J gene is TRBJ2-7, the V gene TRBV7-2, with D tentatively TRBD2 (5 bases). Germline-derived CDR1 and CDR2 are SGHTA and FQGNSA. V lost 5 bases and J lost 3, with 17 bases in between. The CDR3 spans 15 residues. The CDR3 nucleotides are TGTGCCAGCAGCCTCGGGGTGGACTCCATCTACGAGCAGTACTTC. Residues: CASSLGVDSIYEQYF. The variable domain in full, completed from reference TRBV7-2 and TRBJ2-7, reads GAGVSQSPSNKVTEKGKDVELRCDPISGHTALYWYRQSLGQGLEFLIYFQGNSAPDKSGLPSDRFSAERTGGSVSTLTIQRTQQEDSAVYLCASSLGVDSIYEQYFGPGTRLTVT.

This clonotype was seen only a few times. CDR3 bases: TGCAGCGTCGGGGAGGGGGGGACAAGCTCCTACGAGCAGTACTTC. Protein product: CSVGEGGTSSYEQYF. The chain combines TRBV29-1 with TRBJ2-7; D perhaps matches TRBD2 (7 bases). The CDR3 consists of 15 residues. V lost 6 bases, J lost 0 bases, and 18 bases lay in between. CDR1 and CDR2 from the germline V gene are SQVTM and ANQGSEA.

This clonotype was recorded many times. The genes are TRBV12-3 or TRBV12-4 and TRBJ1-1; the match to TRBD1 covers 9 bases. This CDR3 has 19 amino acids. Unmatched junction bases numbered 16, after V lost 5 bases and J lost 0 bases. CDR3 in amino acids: CASSPLPGQGGKLNTEAFF. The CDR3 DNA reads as TGTGCCAGCAGTCCTTTACCGGGACAGGGCGGAAAACTGAACACTGAAGCTTTCTTT.

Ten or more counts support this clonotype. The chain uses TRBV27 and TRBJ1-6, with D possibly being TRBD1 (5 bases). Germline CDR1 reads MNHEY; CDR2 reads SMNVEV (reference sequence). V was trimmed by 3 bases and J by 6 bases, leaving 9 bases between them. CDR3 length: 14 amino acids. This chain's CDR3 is CASSLQGTNSPLHF. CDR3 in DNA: TGTGCCAGCAGTTTGCAGGGTACTAATTCACCCCTCCACTTT.